This T cell receptor (beta chain) is drawn from a study of spatial heterogeneity in lung cancer. Time point noted: sample taken at primary tumor resection. From tumor, nontumor lung or frozen PBMC, whole RNA was taken unsorted for sequencing. The cohort: approximately 66 early-stage, untreated non-small cell lung cancer patients. CDR1 and CDR2 (germline): SEHNR, FQNEAQ (reference sequence). The CDR3 consists of 11 residues. V gave up 3 bases and J gave up 5 bases, with 3 bases separating them. In this sample, this clonotype turned up many times. TCRdb fed the 5' RACE reads into MiXCR, producing one record per CDR3 protein. Among about 95,000 distinct CDR3 sequences, 7% to 9% were seen once, and the ten largest hold 6.9%.

This specimen consisted of PBMCs, obtained at surgery. The sequence was collected from a male donor with early-stage non-small cell lung cancer. This chain connects TRBV7-9 to TRBJ2-3; D gene unclear. The CDR3 loop is CASSFGDTQYF. CDR3 DNA sequence: TGTGCCAGCAGCTTTGGAGATACGCAGTATTTT.